These 31 T cell receptor beta chains came from one sample sequenced in a study of shared clonotypes between healthy human individuals. The protocol was immunoSEQ multiplex PCR, while the TCRdb copy is restricted to in-frame clones and leaves out a portion. The sample has about 660,000 clones, around 67% seen once. What was sequenced was memory CD4+ T cells sorted from blood. The sample's subset: CD45RA-negative fraction. The receptor set was obtained from a woman aged 25 to 39 in good health.

The chain employs TRBV7-7 and TRBJ2-1; either TRBD1 or TRBD2 may fit D (5 bases each). V was cut by 3 bases and J by 3 bases, with 12 bases left in between. The CDR3 has 15 residues. Germline CDR1 reads SSHAT; CDR2 reads FNYEAQ (reference sequence). The CDR3 region has the DNA TGTGCCAGCAGCTTGGGGACGCAGGGCTACAATGAGCAGTTCTTC. Translating it yields CASSLGTQGYNEQFF.

The chain has TRBV27 and TRBJ2-5; weak D call: TRBD2 (5 bases). The CDR3 covers 13 residues. Trimming left V 6 bases short and J 4 bases short, with 12 bases between. Looked up from germline, CDR1 is MNHEY and CDR2 is SMNVEV (reference sequence). In nucleotides, the CDR3 is TGTGCCAGCAGACGGCAACTAGGAGAGACCCAGTACTTC. It specifies CASRRQLGETQYF.

This clone was seen only a few times. Other DNA sequences in the same sample also yield this CDR3. The chain recombines TRBV7-9 with TRBJ1-2; D unclear. Trimming took off 0 bases at V and 5 bases at J, with 10 bases between the two ends. The germline V gene encodes CDR1 SEHNR and CDR2 FQNEAQ (reference sequence). The CDR3 is 14 residues long. The CDR3 sequence is CASSLAAGGYGYTF. CDR3 DNA sequence: TGTGCCAGCAGCTTAGCCGCAGGAGGTTATGGCTACACCTTC.

The rearrangement joins TRBV5-1 to TRBJ1-4; 8 bases line up with TRBD1. Germline V gives CDR1 SGHRS, CDR2 YFSETQ. V dropped 4 bases and J dropped 7; count of bases not matched to a gene: 3. The CDR3 extends over 13 amino acids. CDR3: CASSPGQGEKLFF. The CDR3 DNA reads as TGCGCCAGCAGCCCCGGACAGGGTGAAAAACTGTTTTTT.

The chain employs TRBV6-5 and TRBJ2-2, with 8 nucleotides matching TRBD2. Germline V gives CDR1 MNHEY, CDR2 SVGAGI. CDR3 size: 15 residues. V shed 6 bases, J shed 6 bases, and the junction held 9 bases outside the gene matches. The CDR3 loop reads CASSPGLVIAGELFF. The DNA for the CDR3 is TGTGCCAGCAGCCCGGGACTAGTGATCGCCGGGGAGCTGTTTTTT.

As concerns this clone: A much larger clone lies one base from this, so it may be a read error. Distinct nucleotide sequences in the sample also encode this CDR3. The chain employs TRBV5-1 and TRBJ1-2; the D is unclear. The CDR3 is made up of 11 amino acids. V gave up 5 bases and J gave up 1 base, with 3 bases separating them. The germline gives CDR1 SGHRS, CDR2 YFSETQ. CDR3 sequence: CASRDNYGYTF. CDR3 DNA: TGCGCCAGCAGGGATAACTATGGCTACACCTTC.

The V gene is TRBV7-8, the J gene TRBJ2-3, with a tentative D call TRBD2 (5 bases). Trimming left V 2 bases short and J 3 bases short, with 12 bases between. Germline CDR1 SGHVS, CDR2 FQNEAQ. The CDR3 is 15 amino acids. CDR3 residues: CASSLRHQRTDTQYF. CDR3 in DNA: TGTGCCAGCAGCTTAAGGCACCAGCGGACAGATACGCAGTATTTT. Based on the CDR3 plus reference TRBV7-8 and TRBJ2-3, the full variable domain is GAGVSQSPRYKVAKRGQDVALRCDPISGHVSLFWYQQALGQGPEFLTYFQNEAQLDKSGLPSDRFFAERPEGSVSTLKIQRTQQEDSAVYLCASSLRHQRTDTQYFGPGTRLTVL.

The rearrangement joins TRBV18 to TRBJ2-1; D is unclear. Germline values: CDR1 KGHSH, CDR2 LQKENI. V was trimmed by 3 bases and J by 6 bases, leaving 12 bases between them. The CDR3 sequence is 14 residues long. The CDR3 DNA is TGTGCCAGCTCACCGACGAGTACCAGCAATGAGCAGTTCTTC. Translation gives CASSPTSTSNEQFF.

V is TRBV28 and J is TRBJ2-7; D uncertain. The CDR3 contains 14 residues. V shed 5 bases and J shed 3 bases, with 14 bases lying between them. Germline CDR1 and CDR2: MDHEN and SYDVKM. In DNA form, the CDR3 reads TGTGCCAGCAGTGGTGGCGGAAAGGACTACGAGCAGTACTTC. This codes for CASSGGGKDYEQYF.

The chain employs TRBV13 and TRBJ2-4; D is ambiguous. The germline CDR1 and CDR2 sequences are PRHDT and FYEKMQ (reference sequence). The CDR3 has 15 residues. Deletions cut 5 bases from V and 0 bases from J, with 11 bases between. CDR3 DNA sequence: TGTGCCAGCAGCACACTTAGATTAGCCAAAAACATTCAGTACTTC. Protein product: CASSTLRLAKNIQYF. The entire variable domain, with the rest obtained from reference TRBV13 and TRBJ2-4, is as follows: AAGVIQSPRHLIKEKRETATLKCYPIPRHDTVYWYQQGPGQDPQFLISFYEKMQSDKGSIPDRFSAQQFSDYHSELNMSSLELGDSALYFCASSTLRLAKNIQYFGAGTRLSVL.

This clone was picked up one time. The chain couples TRBV4-1 to TRBJ2-5, with TRBD2 matching 12 bases. Germline-derived CDR1 and CDR2 are MGHRA and YSYEKL. The CDR3 has 17 amino acids. Unmatched junction bases numbered 8, after V lost 0 bases and J lost 6 bases. The chain's CDR3 is CASSQDSTSGRIKTQYF. In DNA, the CDR3 is TGCGCCAGCAGCCAAGATAGTACTAGCGGGAGGATAAAGACCCAGTACTTC.

This chain connects TRBV19 to TRBJ1-2, with TRBD1 matching 8 bases. Germline CDR1 LNHDA, CDR2 SQIVND (reference sequence). With 3 bases clipped from V and 5 bases from J, the junction kept 5 bases outside the gene matches. This CDR3 is built from 14 residues. The CDR3 region is CASSIGTGNYGYTF. The CDR3 DNA sequence: TGTGCCAGTAGTATTGGGACAGGCAATTATGGCTACACCTTC. The full variable domain, completed using reference TRBV19 and TRBJ1-2, is DGGITQSPKYLFRKEGQNVTLSCEQNLNHDAMYWYRQDPGQGLRLIYYSQIVNDFQKGDIAEGYSVSREKKESFPLTVTSAQKNPTAFYLCASSIGTGNYGYTFGSGTRLTVV.

The chain has TRBV7-3 and TRBJ1-1; D not resolved. From germline, CDR1 is SGHTA and CDR2 FQGTGA. V was shortened by 2 bases and J by 5 bases, with 9 bases between the two germline ends. The CDR3 length is 13 residues. The DNA of the CDR3 is TGTGCCAGCAGCTTAGACGCGAGGACTGAAGCTTTCTTT. Translation gives CASSLDARTEAFF.

This clone was detected only once. The gene calls are TRBV29-1 and TRBJ1-2; 8 bases line up with TRBD1. The CDR3 length is 13 residues. Looked up from germline, CDR1 is SQVTM and CDR2 is ANQGSEA. The V segment lost 7 bases and the J segment 0 bases; nucleotides outside the gene matches: 4. CDR3 residues: CSASGQANYGYTF. CDR3 nucleotide sequence: TGCAGCGCGTCGGGACAGGCTAACTATGGCTACACCTTC.

This sequence joins TRBV7-9 and TRBJ1-5, with D possibly being TRBD1 (6 bases). The CDR3 runs to 13 residues. V dropped 8 bases and J dropped 7 bases, with 15 bases sitting between them. The germline gives CDR1 SEHNR, CDR2 FQNEAQ (reference sequence). This CDR3 reads CASGRGGSQPQHF. The CDR3 bases are TGTGCCAGCGGGAGAGGGGGTAGCCAGCCCCAGCATTTT.

V is TRBV6-5 and J is TRBJ2-3; D unresolved. The V end was cut by 5 bases, the J end by 2 bases, with 11 bases between. This CDR3 spans 14 amino acids. The V gene's germline CDR1 is MNHEY and CDR2 SVGAGI. The CDR3: CASSEDPDTDTQYF. The CDR3 DNA follows: TGTGCCAGCAGTGAAGACCCAGACACAGATACGCAGTATTTT.

The genes are TRBV19 and TRBJ2-7; 9 bases align to TRBD1. This CDR3 contains 15 residues. CDR1 LNHDA and CDR2 SQIVND come from the germline V gene (reference sequence). Germline trimming cut 4 bases from V and 3 bases from J; bases unmatched to any gene: 7. The CDR3 DNA reads TGTGCCAGTAGTACCCCCGGGACAGGGTTCTACGAGCAGTACTTC. Translating gives CASSTPGTGFYEQYF. The whole variable domain, remainder taken from reference TRBV19 and TRBJ2-7, is DGGITQSPKYLFRKEGQNVTLSCEQNLNHDAMYWYRQDPGQGLRLIYYSQIVNDFQKGDIAEGYSVSREKKESFPLTVTSAQKNPTAFYLCASSTPGTGFYEQYFGPGTRLTVT.

CDR3 DNA sequence: TGTGCCAGCAGCCTAGCAGTGGAGTTATACTCCCCTTTCCGGGAGCTGTTTTTT. It translates to CASSLAVELYSPFRELFF. The chain employs TRBV13 and TRBJ2-2; TRBD2 might be the D (5 bases). Germline loops: CDR1 PRHDT, CDR2 FYEKMQ (reference sequence). CDR3 length equals 18 residues. Trimming removed 5 bases at V and 9 bases at J, with 28 bases between.

The genes are TRBV28 and TRBJ2-6; D not certain. Trimming took off 9 bases at V and 0 bases at J, with 12 bases between the two ends. In germline, CDR1 is MDHEN, CDR2 SYDVKM. This CDR3 is built from 15 residues. CDR3 in amino acids: CASMEESSGANVLTF. DNA of the CDR3: TGTGCCAGTATGGAAGAGAGCTCTGGGGCCAACGTCCTGACTTTC.

J is TRBJ2-5 and V is TRBV7-9; 7 bases map to TRBD1. V lost 7 bases to trimming and J lost 4 bases; unmatched junction nucleotides: 6. The CDR3 has 13 amino acids. Germline V gives CDR1 SEHNR, CDR2 FQNEAQ (reference sequence). CDR3 coding DNA: TGTGCCAGCAATAGAGGGGGCGGAGAGACCCAGTACTTC. This sequence encodes CASNRGGGETQYF.

The chain is built from TRBV28 and TRBJ2-5; possibly TRBD2 for D (6 bases). The CDR3 has 19 residues. Trimming removed 5 bases at V and 4 bases at J, with 29 bases between. Looked up from germline, CDR1 is MDHEN and CDR2 is SYDVKM. CDR3 protein: CASSKHNPSPMTRGETQYF. In nucleotides, the CDR3 is TGTGCCAGCAGTAAACACAATCCCTCGCCGATGACTAGGGGAGAGACCCAGTACTTC. Variable domain in full (rest from reference TRBV28 and TRBJ2-5): DVKVTQSSRYLVKRTGEKVFLECVQDMDHENMFWYRQDPGLGLRLIYFSYDVKMKEKGDIPEGYSVSREKKERFSLILESASTNQTSMYLCASSKHNPSPMTRGETQYFGPGTRLLVL.

The rearrangement uses TRBV28 and TRBJ1-5; D gene unclear. The CDR3 length is 14 residues. Per the germline V gene, CDR1 is MDHEN and CDR2 is SYDVKM. V was clipped by 7 bases and J by 0 bases, with 10 bases between them. The CDR3 DNA reads as TGTGCCAGCAACGGGCAGGCTAGCAATCAGCCCCAGCATTTT. Residues: CASNGQASNQPQHF.

The rearrangement joins TRBV5-1 to TRBJ2-5; TRBD1 matches at 7 bases. The V gene end was trimmed by 2 bases and the J gene end by 4 bases; junction bases not matched to a gene: 11. CDR3 size: 16 residues. Germline V gene sequence: CDR1 SGHRS, CDR2 YFSETQ. For the CDR3, the DNA is TGCGCCAGCAGCTTAATACAGGGGATTAACATAGAGACCCAGTACTTC. This sequence encodes CASSLIQGINIETQYF.

This clone has only one observation. This chain connects TRBV7-3 to TRBJ2-2; TRBD2 matches at 8 bases. The V segment lost 4 bases and the J segment 0 bases; nucleotides outside the gene matches: 4. The CDR3 runs to 16 residues. The germline V gene has CDR1 SGHTA and CDR2 FQGTGA. CDR3 region: CASSSQLAANTGELFF. Here the CDR3 DNA reads TGTGCCAGCAGCTCCCAACTAGCGGCGAACACCGGGGAGCTGTTTTTT.

J is TRBJ1-1 and V is TRBV6-6; a weak D match, TRBD1 (5 bases). The germline V and J ends were trimmed by 7 bases and 9 bases, with 18 bases remaining between them. The germline V gene has CDR1 MNHNY and CDR2 SVGAGI (reference sequence). This CDR3 comprises 13 residues. Here the CDR3 reads CASTVGRAGQAFF. The CDR3 region has the DNA TGTGCCAGCACTGTGGGACGCGCCGGGCAAGCTTTCTTT.

The rearrangement uses TRBV5-1 and TRBJ2-1; no clear D gene. V dropped 7 bases and J dropped 2 bases, with 13 bases sitting between them. CDR3 size: 14 residues. Per germline, CDR1 SGHRS and CDR2 YFSETQ. CDR3 sequence: CASSGTGTYNEQFF. The CDR3 coding sequence is TGCGCCAGCTCCGGAACCGGAACCTACAATGAGCAGTTCTTC.

V usage is TRBV5-4 and J usage is TRBJ2-5; TRBD1 aligns across 7 bases. The J segment lost 2 bases and the V segment lost 4 bases, leaving 5 bases of the junction unmatched. Germline assignment: CDR1 SGHNT and CDR2 YYREEE (reference sequence). This CDR3 has 14 residues. Written as DNA, the CDR3 is TGTGCCAGCAGCACCGGGACAGTTCAAGAGACCCAGTACTTC. Amino acids: CASSTGTVQETQYF.

Comments on this clone: The same CDR3 also results from other DNA sequences found in this sample. CDR3 coding DNA: TGTGCCAGCAGCTCGGACACCTACGAGCAGTACTTC. Amino acid sequence: CASSSDTYEQYF. J is TRBJ2-7 and V is TRBV7-9; D perhaps matches TRBD1 (5 bases). This CDR3 spans 12 amino acids. Trimming took 4 bases from V and 2 from J, leaving 6 bases between them. Germline CDR1 and CDR2: SEHNR and FQNEAQ (reference sequence). Drawing the rest from reference TRBV7-9 and TRBJ2-7, the complete variable domain is DTGVSQNPRHKITKRGQNVTFRCDPISEHNRLYWYRQTLGQGPEFLTYFQNEAQLEKSRLLSDRFSAERPKGSFSTLEIQRTEQGDSAMYLCASSSDTYEQYFGPGTRLTVT.

V and J are TRBV28 and TRBJ2-7, with D maybe TRBD2 (7 bases). This CDR3 is built from 14 residues. Trimming shortened V by 3 bases and J by 6 bases, and 15 bases separated the two germline ends. Germline V gene data show CDR1 as MDHEN and CDR2 as SYDVKM. The CDR3 is CASSLAGAISEQYF. CDR3 sequence (DNA): TGTGCCAGCAGTTTGGCGGGGGCTATCTCCGAGCAGTACTTC.

This chain links TRBV6-5 with TRBJ1-5, with 10 positions matching TRBD1. Germline loops: CDR1 MNHEY, CDR2 SVGAGI. This CDR3 region has 14 residues. Unmatched junction bases numbered 5, after V lost 6 bases and J lost 6 bases. The chain's CDR3 is CASRQTGGSQPQHF. The CDR3 DNA reads TGTGCCAGCAGACAGACAGGGGGCAGTCAGCCCCAGCATTTT.

The table lists this clone with a few counts. V and J are TRBV15 and TRBJ2-1; 8 nucleotides agree with TRBD2. The CDR3 sequence is 15 residues long. Per the germline V gene, CDR1 is LNHNV and CDR2 is YYDKDF (reference sequence). Trimming removed 4 bases from V and 4 bases from J; junction bases left unmatched: 6. CDR3 residues: CATSKIAGRYNEQFF. DNA for the CDR3: TGTGCCACCAGCAAGATAGCGGGAAGATACAATGAGCAGTTCTTC.